These 8 T cell receptor beta chains were all obtained from the same sample, sequenced in a study of radiotherapy plus CTLA-4 blockade in lung cancer (dated by TCRdb to the late 2010s). The method behind the library was the immunoSEQ multiplex PCR assay. Entries here come from immuneACCESS through TCRdb and include only in-frame sequences with V and J called. Some clones fail to appear in such tables; in the studies checked, an unresolved V gene covers under half of the shortfall, and the cause of the remainder is unknown. This sample lists about 85,000 clones; approximately 83% were detected once. The biggest ten clones account for about 2% of the sample. The specimen was peripheral blood, collected from a patient treated with radiotherapy plus ipilimumab. The origin of the receptors is a human donor with non-small cell lung cancer who had a partial response to radiotherapy plus ipilimumab.

J is TRBJ2-1 and V is TRBV6-1, with TRBD1 as a possible D gene (6 bases). Between the trimmed V and J ends, which lost 2 bases and 5 bases, there was a span of 10 bases. CDR1 and CDR2 from the germline V gene are MNHNS and SASEGT. This CDR3 has 14 amino acids. CDR3: CASSELAGDNEQFF. CDR3 DNA sequence: TGTGCCAGCAGTGAATTGGCAGGGGACAATGAGCAGTTCTTC.

V usage is TRBV7-8 and J usage is TRBJ2-2, with TRBD1 matching over 8 bases. This CDR3 contains 16 residues. Germline assignment: CDR1 SGHVS and CDR2 FQNEAQ. The ends lost 3 bases at V and 0 bases at J; junction bases unmatched: 3. CDR3 nucleotides: TGTGCCAGCAGCTTGAGGGGACAGGCGAACACCGGGGAGCTGTTTTTT. Its translation is CASSLRGQANTGELFF.

The rearrangement links TRBV28 to TRBJ1-1; 8 nucleotides agree with TRBD1. The J segment lost 2 bases and the V segment lost 7 bases, leaving 12 bases of the junction unmatched. CDR3 length: 16 amino acids. Germline lookup yields CDR1 MDHEN and CDR2 SYDVKM. The CDR3, as DNA: TGTGCCAGCATCCAAAACATGGGACAGGTAAACACTGAAGCTTTCTTT. This encodes CASIQNMGQVNTEAFF.

This clone came up once. The rearrangement links TRBV2 to TRBJ1-5; D is unclear. Germline V gene lookup returns CDR1 SNHLY and CDR2 FYNNEI. The CDR3 spans 13 residues. Trimming took 4 bases from V and 5 from J, leaving 9 bases between them. CDR3 bases: TGTGCCAGCAGTGTGTTCCCAGATCAGCCCCAGCATTTT. Amino acids: CASSVFPDQPQHF.

V is TRBV12-5 and J is TRBJ1-1; tentative D call: TRBD1 (5 bases). Trimming pared 1 base from V and 7 bases from J, leaving 10 bases between. This CDR3 has 13 amino acids. Germline-derived CDR1 and CDR2 are LGHNT and FRNRAP. DNA for the CDR3: TGTGCTAGTGGTTTGGGGGGCCCCAGTGAAGCTTTCTTT. This sequence encodes CASGLGGPSEAFF.

The J gene is TRBJ2-2, the V gene TRBV7-3; perhaps TRBD1 as D (6 bases). The CDR3 loop spans 13 amino acids. Per the germline V gene, CDR1 is SGHTA and CDR2 is FQGTGA. V gave up 3 bases and J gave up 7 bases, with 9 bases separating them. The DNA of the CDR3 is TGTGCCAGCAGCTTGACAGGAGTCGGGGAGCTGTTTTTT. Protein product: CASSLTGVGELFF. The variable domain in full, with the rest retrieved from reference TRBV7-3 and TRBJ2-2, is GAGVSQTPSNKVTEKGKYVELRCDPISGHTALYWYRQSLGQGPEFLIYFQGTGAADDSGLPNDRFFAVRPEGSVSTLKIQRTERGDSAVYLCASSLTGVGELFFGEGSRLTVL.

The chain combines TRBV7-2 with TRBJ1-3; D gene unclear. CDR1 is SGHTA and CDR2 is FQGNSA in the germline V gene. The V gene lost 0 bases and the J gene lost 0 bases, with 12 bases spanning the gap. The CDR3 contains 17 residues. The CDR3 DNA reads TGTGCCAGCAGCTTAGCGCGCAGGAAACGCTCTGGAAACACCATATATTTT. It codes for CASSLARRKRSGNTIYF.

With regard to this clone: The CDR3 does not close with the conserved phenylalanine or tryptophan, likely indicating a read error. The genes are TRBV6-1 and TRBJ1-5, with D possibly TRBD1 on 6 matching bases. V lost 2 bases and J lost 0, with 20 bases in between. Germline CDR1 MNHNS, CDR2 SASEGT. CDR3 length: 19 amino acids. The CDR3 region has the DNA TGTGCCAGCAGTGAACCGTTTCTTTCGACAGGTCTTAGCAATCAGCCCCAGCATCTT. Translating gives CASSEPFLSTGLSNQPQHL.